This TCR beta chain emerged from a study of shared clonotypes between healthy human individuals (dated by TCRdb to the early 2020s). Study-level background: Two women and a few men aged 18 to 49 years were included in the cohort. Each donor's leukapheresis produced roughly between roughly 0.9 and 8.9 billion PBMCs. Different laboratories and diverse techniques were used to prepare libraries and sequence TCR repertoires, to increase sequencing depth and limit assay-specific biases. For each donor, three plates each were used for CD4 naive and CD4 memory, two plates were used for CD8 naive, and one plate was used for CD8 memory. The study deeply sequenced blood TCR repertoires of about 5 healthy adults to estimate repertoire size and the extent of clonotype sharing between individuals.

What the research found in general, with its limitations: Naive subsets generally had larger estimated clonotype richness than memory subsets did. Pairwise subsampling led to the expectation that sequencing depth would affect the degree of clonotype sharing among donors. When a few donors were compared, the shared fraction of clonotypes was roughly 5% for naive CD4, 3.5% to 4% for naive CD8, more than 2% for memory CD4, and 0.3% to 0.5% for memory CD8. Sampling was restricted to blood, and TCR repertoires in tissues likely differ from the TCR repertoires found in blood. Higher generation probabilities were observed for clonotypes shared by all four sorted-subset donors than for non-shared clonotypes. Even with the large sequencing depth, rarefaction of the sorted-subset datasets indicated that sequencing was incomplete. Because the study included a small number of donors, the genetic and exposure-history diversity represented was limited.

Worth noting for this clone: The antigen this receptor binds is unknown. Per-base qualities were not stored, and no clone one base away is much larger.

CD8 naive samples consisted of CD45RO-negative cells that were positively selected for CCR7, yielding a CD45RA+CCR7+ population without TemRA cells. Healthy HIV-negative adults with no recently reported acute infections or vaccinations were included as donors. Every donor was a Caucasian adult living in Nashville, Tennessee, USA. Blood was obtained by leukapheresis, after which PBMCs were separated by Ficoll-Histopaque density gradient centrifugation and cryopreserved in liquid nitrogen vapor phase. Analytical flow cytometry was used to check the purity and quantity of every magnetically sorted T cell population. Genomic DNA was isolated from every sorted fraction and measured by UV absorbance on a Nanodrop 2000c. Using the deep immunoSEQ assay, multiplex PCR amplified TCR CDR3 regions from genomic DNA. Extracted genomic DNA from each cell subset was spread evenly across all wells of several immunoSEQ 96-well plates, with each plate serving as a replicate. For sorted subsets, 150 to 250 ng genomic DNA, equal to tens of thousands of T cell genomes, was loaded into each replicate PCR. Purified libraries were quantified with a Qubit 3.0 fluorometer, sized on a Bioanalyzer 2100, and re-quantified with the KAPA Library Quantification kit. Each immunoSEQ 96-well plate was sequenced on its own single-read 150-cycle Illumina NextSeq 550 flow cell. In the original analysis: Because the immunoSEQ output held only junctional sequences and lacked quality scores, the filtering could not match the filtering applied to full-length reads. Sequences were annotated with PyIR, a Python wrapper for IgBLAST v1.9, and V/J genes and CDR3 were assigned using IMGT germline references. Any read was removed if the V/J assignment was weak (E-value above 1e-6), the CDR3 was missing, or the read contained stop codons, out-of-frame junctions, or ambiguous translated residues. V3J clonotypes were defined as sequences sharing the same inferred V gene, J gene, and CDR3 amino acid sequence. To compute the percentage overlap between repertoires, the number of shared unique clonotypes was divided by the size of the smaller repertoire. Three approaches were used to assess repertoire richness: RTK rarefaction, the Chao1 estimator, and Recon v2.1 estimates of unobserved clonotypes. OLGA was used to compute generation probabilities for all TCRbeta clonotypes that the gDNA method yielded from a few donors. Sourced from immuneACCESS, this table was stored by TCRdb with only in-frame sequences that have V and J called. A share of the clones is absent; for the studies checked, an unresolved V gene accounts for under half, and the remainder has no known explanation. Clone size and the V and J calls come from that table; the DNA yielded D and trimming. Counted in this sample were 550,000 to 750,000 clones; around 95% of them appeared once. The ten largest account for around 0.11% of the sample.

Taken from the germline V gene (reference sequence), the CDR1 and CDR2 loops are SEHNR and FQNEAQ. V is shortened by 5 bases, J by 5 bases, and the region joining them spans 12 bases. From the cysteine through the phenylalanine, the CDR3 covers 13 amino acids. Only CDR3 DNA remains: 39 bases, in frame from the first base. Rearrangement joined TRBV7-9 to TRBJ2-5, and perhaps TRBD2 as D gene, on 6 matching bases. The sequence derives from a woman in her twenties or thirties in good health. Input material: naive CD8+ T cells sorted from blood. The sample's cell subset or site, from its label and the paper: CD45RA+CCR7+. For the CDR3, the sequence is CASSRDRGETQYF. The sequenced DNA: TGTGCCAGCAGCCGGGACCGGGGGGAGACCCAGTACTTC.